These 15 T cell receptor beta chains were all obtained from the same sample, sequenced in a study of CD8+CD57+ T cells in acquired aplastic anemia. All sequencing subjects had displayed CD8+CD57+ cell expansion on flow cytometry. Template material for TCR beta VDJ and CDR3 profiling consisted of genomic DNA. TCRdb reanalysed the reads using MiXCR and keeps one entry per CDR3 protein. The sample lists 120,000 or so distinct CDR3 sequences; less than 50% were seen once. Sequencing input: sorted CD4+, CD8+, or CD8+CD57+ T cells (not recorded which) from PBMCs. Every receptor here comes from a human donor with aplastic anemia.

This clonotype was recorded at least ten times. This rearrangement joins TRBV12-3 or TRBV12-4 to TRBJ2-1, with D unclear. V lost 3 bases and J lost 4, with 7 bases in between. The CDR3 covers 13 residues. This CDR3 is CASSFGRYNEQFF. As DNA, the CDR3 is TGTGCCAGCAGTTTTGGCAGGTACAATGAGCAGTTCTTC.

This clonotype was seen only a few times. The chain recombines TRBV30 with TRBJ1-2; D is possibly TRBD1 (6 bases). V was clipped by 5 bases and J by 4 bases, with 14 bases between them. This CDR3 has 13 residues. Germline V CDR1 and CDR2: GTSNPN, SVGIG (reference sequence). CDR3 region: CAWGGHPVYGYTF. CDR3 coding DNA: TGTGCCTGGGGGGGACATCCAGTCTATGGCTACACCTTC.

The J gene is TRBJ1-2, the V gene TRBV24-1; 10 bases line up with TRBD1. Per the germline V gene, CDR1 is KGHDR and CDR2 is SFDVKD. J was trimmed by 4 bases and V by 4 bases; bases with no gene match: 2. This CDR3 has 14 residues. CDR3 sequence: CATSDRDRGYGYTF. The CDR3 coding sequence is TGTGCCACCAGTGACCGGGACAGGGGCTATGGCTACACCTTC.

This clonotype occurred many times. This sequence joins TRBV19 and TRBJ1-4; 7 nucleotides line up with TRBD1. In germline, CDR1 is LNHDA, CDR2 SQIVND (reference sequence). The CDR3 loop spans 14 amino acids. Losses at the gene ends were 7 bases for V and 5 bases for J; bases not matched to a gene: 7. In DNA form, the CDR3 reads TGTGCCAGTAATAACAGGGGATTCAATGAAAAACTGTTTTTT. Translated: CASNNRGFNEKLFF.

This clonotype was seen many times. The chain joins TRBV6-1 to TRBJ2-3, with 7 positions matching TRBD2. In germline, CDR1 is MNHNS, CDR2 SASEGT. The junction had 12 bases not matched to a gene; V was cut back by 6 bases and J by 0 bases. CDR3 size: 17 residues. CDR3 sequence reads: CASRPVLGRGSTDTQYF. For the CDR3, the DNA is TGTGCCAGCAGACCGGTACTAGGGCGGGGGAGCACAGATACGCAGTATTTT.

The V gene is TRBV15, the J gene TRBJ2-1, with D possibly matching TRBD1 (5 bases). Trimming removed 2 bases from V and 5 bases from J, with 10 bases in between. The CDR3 is 14 amino acids. Germline V CDR1 and CDR2: LNHNV, YYDKDF (reference sequence). DNA of the CDR3: TGTGCCACCAGCAGAAGACAGAACAACAATGAGCAGTTCTTC. It codes for CATSRRQNNNEQFF.

This clonotype occurred many times. The genes are TRBV5-1 and TRBJ1-1; D possibly corresponds to TRBD1 (6 bases). Trimming shortened V by 6 bases and J by 4 bases, and 16 bases separated the two germline ends. CDR3 size: 14 residues. Germline V gene sequence: CDR1 SGHRS, CDR2 YFSETQ. CDR3 sequence (DNA): TGCGCCAGCACCTCGGGGGGCTGGGGCACTGAAGCTTTCTTT. It codes for CASTSGGWGTEAFF.

The V and J genes are TRBV6-2 or TRBV6-3 and TRBJ1-1; no firm D call. CDR1 and CDR2 from the germline V gene are MNHEY and SVGEGT. Deletions cut 0 bases from V and 6 bases from J, with 14 bases between. There are 15 residues in the CDR3. CDR3 amino acids: CASSYSRRATAEAFF. The CDR3 DNA is TGTGCCAGCAGTTACTCACGTAGGGCGACCGCTGAAGCTTTCTTT.

This clonotype was counted only a few times. The rearrangement joins TRBV2 to TRBJ2-7; TRBD1 matches at 8 bases. From germline, CDR1 is SNHLY and CDR2 FYNNEI. V was pared by 6 bases and J by 1 base, with 5 bases of the junction left unmatched. This CDR3 has 14 amino acids. The chain's CDR3 is CASRAQGASYEQYF. CDR3 in DNA: TGTGCCAGCAGAGCCCAGGGGGCATCCTACGAGCAGTACTTC. The variable domain in full, completed from reference TRBV2 and TRBJ2-7, reads EPEVTQTPSHQVTQMGQEVILRCVPISNHLYFYWYRQILGQKVEFLVSFYNNEISEKSEIFDDQFSVERPDGSNFTLKIRSTKLEDSAMYFCASRAQGASYEQYFGPGTRLTVT.

This clonotype has a count of ten or more. This chain connects TRBV20-1 to TRBJ1-1; no definite D call. The CDR3 consists of 14 residues. CDR1 is DFQATT, CDR2 SNEGSKA, per germline (reference sequence). The germline V and J ends were trimmed by 5 bases and 7 bases, with 20 bases remaining between them. The DNA of the CDR3 is TGCAGTGCTCGTTATCCCCGGACGGGGAGTGAAGCTTTCTTT. Translated: CSARYPRTGSEAFF.

This clonotype was detected many times. The chain is built from TRBV19 and TRBJ2-3; D ambiguous. Trimming stripped 3 bases from V and 5 bases from J, with 15 bases between. Germline V gene sequence: CDR1 LNHDA, CDR2 SQIVND (reference sequence). The CDR3 extends over 15 amino acids. CDR3 bases: TGTGCCAGTAGTATTAACAGCTTGGGTGGAGATACGCAGTATTTT. This sequence encodes CASSINSLGGDTQYF.

This clonotype was observed many times. The V gene is TRBV2, the J gene TRBJ2-5, with D perhaps TRBD2 (5 bases). V was trimmed by 8 bases and J by 2 bases, leaving 12 bases between them. There are 13 residues in the CDR3. Germline V gene data show CDR1 as SNHLY and CDR2 as FYNNEI. The CDR3 reads CASGGGRQETQYF. The DNA for the CDR3 is TGTGCCAGCGGTGGAGGCAGACAAGAGACCCAGTACTTC.

The V gene is TRBV7-9, the J gene TRBJ2-2; no clear D gene. Trimming took off 2 bases at V and 4 bases at J, with 11 bases between the two ends. This CDR3 contains 15 residues. Germline-derived CDR1 and CDR2 are SEHNR and FQNEAQ (reference sequence). The CDR3 sequence: CASSLIVIITGELFF. CDR3 in DNA: TGTGCCAGCAGCTTAATAGTCATCATCACCGGGGAGCTGTTTTTT.

Comments on this clonotype: Possible read error: a much larger clone is one base away. The chain joins TRBV12-3 or TRBV12-4 to TRBJ2-6; D is perhaps TRBD2 (6 bases). CDR3 length equals 15 residues. Trimming cost V 3 bases and J 3 bases, with 9 bases left between them. CDR3 nucleotide sequence: TGTGCCAGCAGTTTTTCGGGACTTGGGGCCAACGTCCTGACTTTC. Translated: CASSFSGLGANVLTF.

The V gene is TRBV7-4, the J gene TRBJ1-1; possibly TRBD1 for D (6 bases). Per the germline V gene, CDR1 is SGHVT and CDR2 is SQSDAQ. Deletions cut 4 bases from V and 3 bases from J, with 21 bases between. CDR3 size: 17 residues. CDR3 loop: CASSSGRGNGQDTEAFF. CDR3 in DNA: TGTGCCAGCAGCTCCGGCAGGGGCAATGGCCAGGACACTGAAGCTTTCTTT.